These T cell receptor beta chains were read from a single sample in a study of T cell responses to AZD1222 COVID-19 vaccine. Using immunoSEQ multiplex PCR, the repertoire was profiled, and TCRdb retains in-frame clones only, with some absent. Of approximately 110,000 clones listed, about 90% are singletons. Sequencing was performed on peripheral blood, taken on day 0 of AZD1222 vaccination. These receptors were collected from an adult in good health. Both conserved end residues are part of each CDR3. The order of the fields is clone size, D gene, V gene, J gene, CDR3 protein, CDR3 DNA. The D gene is left open where the match is weak. Clone sizes are given selectively: once, few, many, or a class where the clone is expanded.

NA	NA	TRBV5-1	TRBJ1-2	CASTDTNYGYTF	TGCGCCAGCACGGACACTAACTATGGCTACACCTTC
NA	NA	TRBV7-9	TRBJ2-6	CASSRTDPGANVLTF	TGTGCCAGCAGTCGAACTGACCCTGGGGCCAACGTCCTGACTTTC
NA	TRBD2	TRBV28	TRBJ2-1	CASSYASGGHNEQFF	TGTGCCAGCAGTTATGCTAGCGGGGGCCACAATGAGCAGTTCTTC
NA	TRBD1	TRBV15	TRBJ1-1	CATSRDAGTGDTEAFF	TGTGCCACCAGCAGAGATGCAGGGACAGGGGACACTGAAGCTTTCTTT
NA	NA	TRBV4-1	TRBJ2-3	CASSRDGWVRKTDTQYF	TGCGCCAGCAGCCGGGATGGATGGGTCCGAAAAACAGATACGCAGTATTTT
NA	NA	TRBV7-3	TRBJ2-1	CASSLHGDSYNEQFF	TGTGCCAGCAGCTTACATGGGGACTCCTACAATGAGCAGTTCTTC
NA	NA	TRBV2	TRBJ1-2	CASDSRGGYGYTF	TGTGCCAGCGATTCTAGGGGTGGCTATGGCTACACCTTC
once	NA	TRBV3-1/TRBV3-2	TRBJ2-2	CASSQDLIGELFF	TGTGCCAGCAGCCAAGATCTAATCGGGGAGCTGTTTTTT
NA	NA	TRBV28	TRBJ1-2	CASSPGLYGYTF	TGTGCCAGCAGCCCCGGCCTCTATGGCTACACCTTC
NA	NA	TRBV28	TRBJ2-5	CASSLDGQTQYF	TGTGCCAGCAGTTTAGACGGTCAGACCCAGTACTTC
NA	TRBD2	TRBV5-1	TRBJ2-2	CASSLVSGANTGELFF	TGCGCCAGCAGCTTGGTTAGCGGGGCAAACACCGGGGAGCTGTTTTTT
NA	NA	TRBV5-6	TRBJ2-1	CASTHRRFWDEQFF	TGTGCCAGCACACACCGTAGGTTTTGGGATGAGCAGTTCTTC
NA	TRBD2	TRBV27	TRBJ2-5	CASSQRGGEAQYF	TGTGCCAGCAGTCAGCGGGGGGGCGAGGCCCAGTACTTC
NA	NA	TRBV5-1	TRBJ2-1	CASSLSSGDYNEQFF	TGCGCCAGCAGCTTGTCGAGTGGGGACTACAATGAGCAGTTCTTC
once	NA	TRBV19	TRBJ2-7	CASSIGAPYEQYF	TGTGCCAGTAGTATCGGGGCGCCCTACGAGCAGTACTTC
NA	NA	TRBV6-1	TRBJ1-4	CASSEGSQTNEKLFF	TGTGCCAGCAGTGAAGGCAGCCAGACTAATGAAAAACTGTTTTTT
NA	NA	TRBV14	TRBJ2-5	CATQWGYKETQYF	TGTGCCACCCAATGGGGCTACAAAGAGACCCAGTACTTC
once	TRBD1	TRBV29-1	TRBJ2-7	CSVQGAAYEQYF	TGCAGCGTTCAGGGGGCTGCTTACGAGCAGTACTTC
NA	TRBD1	TRBV19	TRBJ1-2	CASSIAQQGVYGYTF	TGTGCCAGTAGTATTGCACAACAGGGGGTGTATGGCTACACCTTC
NA	NA	TRBV15	TRBJ1-2	CATSRDWAAAGGYTF	TGTGCCACCAGCAGAGATTGGGCGGCGGCTGGAGGCTACACCTTC
NA	NA	TRBV19	TRBJ1-1	CASSPGRLNTEAFF	TGTGCCAGTAGTCCCGGCAGACTGAACACTGAAGCTTTCTTT
NA	NA	TRBV4-3	TRBJ1-2	CASSQEAQNYGYTF	TGCGCCAGCAGCCAAGAGGCTCAAAACTATGGCTACACCTTC
NA	NA	TRBV9	TRBJ1-1	CASSVEEGLLNTEAFF	TGTGCCAGCAGCGTAGAGGAGGGGTTGTTGAACACTGAAGCTTTCTTT
NA	TRBD2	TRBV2	TRBJ2-3	CASRPGLAVVGTDTQYF	TGTGCCAGCAGACCCGGACTAGCTGTGGTTGGCACAGATACGCAGTATTTT
NA	NA	TRBV12-3/TRBV12-4	TRBJ1-5	CASSYGDQPQHF	TGTGCCAGCTCTTATGGGGATCAGCCCCAGCATTTT
NA	TRBD2	TRBV6-5	TRBJ2-1	CASQGTSGNNEQFF	TGTGCCAGCCAAGGGACTAGCGGTAACAATGAGCAGTTCTTC
NA	TRBD2	TRBV2	TRBJ2-3	CASNLAGGRTDTQYF	TGTGCCAGCAACCTAGCGGGGGGGCGCACAGATACGCAGTATTTT
NA	NA	TRBV24-1	TRBJ2-7	CATSDLEVNEQYF	TGTGCCACCAGTGATTTGGAGGTTAACGAGCAGTACTTC
NA	NA	TRBV19	TRBJ2-5	CASSLFWGAGETQYF	TGTGCCAGTAGCCTGTTTTGGGGGGCCGGGGAGACCCAGTACTTC
NA	NA	TRBV19	TRBJ2-2	CASSIMRGGTGELFF	TGTGCCAGTAGTATTATGAGGGGAGGCACCGGGGAGCTGTTTTTT
NA	TRBD1	TRBV5-1	TRBJ1-1	CASSFTRQGAQYPPPEAFF	TGCGCCAGCAGCTTTACCCGACAGGGGGCGCAATATCCCCCCCCTGAAGCTTTCTTT
NA	TRBD1	TRBV5-1	TRBJ2-7	CASRSGGSSYEQYF	TGCGCCAGCAGATCAGGGGGCAGCTCCTACGAGCAGTACTTC
NA	TRBD2	TRBV7-2	TRBJ2-3	CASSLGTSDTQYF	TGTGCCAGCAGCCTAGGGACTAGTGATACGCAGTATTTT
few	TRBD2	TRBV2	TRBJ2-5	CASTWDYEETQYF	TGTGCCAGCACTTGGGACTACGAAGAGACCCAGTACTTC
once	TRBD1	TRBV11-2	TRBJ2-7	CASRPPGQSPTQYF	TGTGCCAGCAGGCCTCCGGGACAGAGCCCTACTCAGTACTTC
NA	NA	TRBV5-1	TRBJ2-3	CASSLLGLATDTQYF	TGCGCCAGCAGCTTGTTGGGGCTAGCCACAGATACGCAGTATTTT
NA	TRBD2	TRBV7-7	TRBJ2-2	CASSSTSGSNTGELFF	TGTGCTAGCAGCTCCACTAGCGGGAGTAACACCGGGGAGCTGTTTTTT
NA	NA	TRBV4-1	TRBJ2-2	CARGHMDTGELFF	TGCGCCAGGGGGCATATGGACACCGGGGAGCTGTTTTTT
NA	NA	TRBV5-1	TRBJ1-2	CASSSNRGSYGYTF	TGCGCCAGCAGCAGTAACAGAGGCAGCTATGGCTACACCTTC
NA	NA	TRBV7-9	TRBJ2-1	CASSAISQGGNEQFF	TGTGCCAGCAGCGCCATAAGTCAGGGGGGCAATGAGCAGTTCTTC
NA	NA	TRBV30	TRBJ1-2	CAWRTANYGYTF	TGTGCCTGGAGAACAGCTAACTATGGCTACACCTTC
NA	NA	TRBV15	TRBJ2-1	CATSRDRGLNEQFF	TGTGCCACCAGCAGAGATCGAGGGTTAAATGAGCAGTTCTTC